This entry features one T cell receptor beta chain sequence. The V segment lost 4 bases and the J segment 5 bases; nucleotides outside the gene matches: 3. The CDR3 loop spans 15 amino acids. Germline CDR1 SNHLY, CDR2 FYNNEI. This specimen comes from a study of blood T cell repertoires in COVID-19. As for the study in general: From T cells, B-cell-depleted T cells, or PBMCs came the material, which was cDNA or gDNA.

Original handling: Reference gene primer amplification gave estimated nucleated cell counts. TCRdb's table, derived via immunoSEQ multiplex PCR, lists solely in-frame clones and lacks some. Clonal size and the V and J genes are those of that table, whereas D and trimming came from the DNA. The sample includes 200,000 or so clones, approximately 88% of them seen just once. Sequenced input: PBMCs or T cells enriched from blood (not recorded which). The V and J genes are TRBV2 and TRBJ1-6; the match to TRBD1 covers 9 bases. The receptor was isolated from a woman aged 18-29 years who had recovered from COVID-19. CDR3 loop: CASSGDRVDNSPLHF. CDR3 nucleotide sequence: TGTGCCAGCAGTGGGGACAGGGTTGATAATTCACCCCTCCACTTT. The complete variable domain, with remaining parts taken from reference TRBV2 and TRBJ1-6, reads EPEVTQTPSHQVTQMGQEVILRCVPISNHLYFYWYRQILGQKVEFLVSFYNNEISEKSEIFDDQFSVERPDGSNFTLKIRSTKLEDSAMYFCASSGDRVDNSPLHFGNGTRLTVT.